The present entry profiles one TCR beta chain with its context. Its cognate antigen is unknown. The entry originates in a study of response to subunit inactivated influenza vaccine. One entry per CDR3 protein results from TCRdb running MiXCR on the RT-PCR reads. The table includes about 650,000 distinct CDR3 sequences, 15% to 17% detected once. Study-level results: Authors suggested each seasonal flu vaccination may recruit only limited numbers of new T cells.

Germline V gene data show CDR1 as SGHDT and CDR2 as YYEEEE. Trimming removed 4 bases from V and 5 bases from J, with 15 bases in between. The CDR3 length is 14 residues. V gene TRBV5-6 combines with J gene TRBJ2-5; tentatively, D is TRBD1 (6 bases). This sequence was found in a man aged 50 or older who received an inactivated influenza vaccine. This specimen was PBMCs from blood, taken 11 to 12 days after vaccination. The CDR3 bases are TGTGCCAGCAGCCGATACAGGGTCTTGGAGACCCAGTACTTC. Translating it yields CASSRYRVLETQYF.